In this sample, the clone carrying this T cell receptor beta chain turned up a few times. These data originate in a study of T cell repertoires in cytomegalovirus infection. The CDR3 has 14 residues. The ends lost 1 base at V and 7 bases at J; junction bases unmatched: 3. The V gene's germline CDR1 is SEHNR and CDR2 FQNEAQ (reference sequence). Via MiXCR, TCRdb re-called the reads, giving one row per CDR3 protein. The table records more than 400,000 distinct CDR3 sequences, approximately 26% of them present only once. The sequence derives from a human donor in good health (CMV status not recorded). Some clones in this sample may be carry-over from other donors' samples. Source material: PBMCs. The chain carries TRBV7-9 and TRBJ1-5; 8 positions agree with TRBD1. CDR3 protein: CASSLGGQGQPQHF. The DNA for the CDR3 is TGTGCCAGCAGCTTAGGAGGACAGGGCCAGCCCCAGCATTTT.